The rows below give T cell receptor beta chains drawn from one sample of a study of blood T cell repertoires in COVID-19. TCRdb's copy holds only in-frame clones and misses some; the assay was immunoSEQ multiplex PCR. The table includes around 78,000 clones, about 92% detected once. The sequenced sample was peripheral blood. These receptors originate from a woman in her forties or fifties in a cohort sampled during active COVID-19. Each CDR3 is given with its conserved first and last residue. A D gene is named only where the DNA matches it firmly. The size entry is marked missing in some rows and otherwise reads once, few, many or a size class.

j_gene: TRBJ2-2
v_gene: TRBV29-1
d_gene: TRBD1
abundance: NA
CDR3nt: TGCAGCGTTGGGACAGGGGGCGCCGGGGAGCTGTTTTTT
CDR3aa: CSVGTGGAGELFF

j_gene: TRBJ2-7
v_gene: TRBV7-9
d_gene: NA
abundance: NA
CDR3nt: TGTGCCAGCTCCCGGGGAACCACCTACGAGCAGTACTTC
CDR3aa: CASSRGTTYEQYF

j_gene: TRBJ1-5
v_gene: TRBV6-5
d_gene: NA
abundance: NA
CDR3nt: TGTGCCAGCAGTTACGGAGACCCGAGCAATCAGCCCCAGCATTTT
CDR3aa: CASSYGDPSNQPQHF

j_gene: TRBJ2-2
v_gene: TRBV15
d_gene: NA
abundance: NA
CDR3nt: TGTGCCACCAGCCCTCGAGAGGCTGCCAATTTCGGGGAGCTGTTTTTT
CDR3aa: CATSPREAANFGELFF

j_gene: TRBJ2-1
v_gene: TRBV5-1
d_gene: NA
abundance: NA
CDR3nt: TGCGCCAGCAGCTCACAGATTGTCTCCTACAATGAGCAGTTCTTC
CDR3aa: CASSSQIVSYNEQFF

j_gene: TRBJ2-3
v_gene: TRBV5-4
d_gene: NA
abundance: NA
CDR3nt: TGTGCCAGCAGCTTAGAGGGGGCAGATACGCAGTATTTT
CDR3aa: CASSLEGADTQYF

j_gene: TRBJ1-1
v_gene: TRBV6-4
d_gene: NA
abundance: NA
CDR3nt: TGTGCCAGCAGTGACCCCGGCAGGGCAAGTGAAGCTTTCTTT
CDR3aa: CASSDPGRASEAFF

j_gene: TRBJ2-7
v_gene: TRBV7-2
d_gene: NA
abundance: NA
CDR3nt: TGTGCCAGCAGCTTAGATCATACGGTAGAAACCGAGCAGTACTTC
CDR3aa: CASSLDHTVETEQYF

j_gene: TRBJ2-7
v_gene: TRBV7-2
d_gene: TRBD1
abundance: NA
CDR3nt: TGTGCCAGCAGCGCCTCGACAGGGTACGAGCAGTACTTC
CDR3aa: CASSASTGYEQYF

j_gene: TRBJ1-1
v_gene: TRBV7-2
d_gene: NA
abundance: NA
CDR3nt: TGTGCCAGCAGCTTAAGAGGCATGAACACTGAAGCTTTCTTT
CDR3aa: CASSLRGMNTEAFF

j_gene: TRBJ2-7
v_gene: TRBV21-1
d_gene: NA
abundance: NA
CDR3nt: TGTGCCAGCAGCCGGGGGCGGGACAGCTCCTACGAGCAGTACTTC
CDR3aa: CASSRGRDSSYEQYF

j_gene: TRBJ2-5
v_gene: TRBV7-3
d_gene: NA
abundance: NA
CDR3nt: TGTGCCAGCAGCCGTGGGGCCGAGGAGACCCAGTACTTC
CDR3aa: CASSRGAEETQYF

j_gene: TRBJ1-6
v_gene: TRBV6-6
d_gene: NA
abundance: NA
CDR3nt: TGTGCCAGCAGTCCCGCCGGGACAATCGCTTATTCACCCCTCCACTTT
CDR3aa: CASSPAGTIAYSPLHF

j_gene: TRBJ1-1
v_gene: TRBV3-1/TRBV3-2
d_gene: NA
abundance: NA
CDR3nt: TGTGCCAGCAGCCAAGGGACAGTTGAAGCTTTCTTT
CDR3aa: CASSQGTVEAFF

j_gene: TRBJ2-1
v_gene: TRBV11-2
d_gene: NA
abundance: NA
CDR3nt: TGTGCCAGCAGCCCGATACAGGGAGACTACAATGAGCAGTTCTTC
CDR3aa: CASSPIQGDYNEQFF

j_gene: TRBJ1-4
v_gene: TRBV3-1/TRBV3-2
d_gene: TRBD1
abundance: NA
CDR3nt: TGTGCCAGCAGCCTCAGGGGGAGGACTAATGAAAAACTGTTTTTT
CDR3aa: CASSLRGRTNEKLFF

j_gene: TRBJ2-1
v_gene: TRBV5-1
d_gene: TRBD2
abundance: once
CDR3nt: TGCGCCAGCAGCTTTGACGGGAGGGGCTCCTACAATGAGCAGTTCTTC
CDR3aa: CASSFDGRGSYNEQFF